The next 17 T cell receptor beta chains were all read from a single sample in a study of blood T cells in healthy people across ages. A J-beta primer mix and a sample-barcoded 5' primer were used in a second PCR of about 7 to 11 cycles. A single record per CDR3 protein comes from TCRdb applying MiXCR to the 5' RACE reads. This sample yields about 1.4 million distinct CDR3 sequences, of which 45% to 70% are seen a single time; 5% to 7% belongs to the top ten. Sequencing was done on a sample of blood. The receptors come from a man younger than 30 in good health.

This sequence joins TRBV6-6 and TRBJ1-2; the match to TRBD1 covers 7 bases. Germline CDR1 is MNHNY and CDR2 is SVGAGI (reference sequence). This CDR3 contains 17 residues. The ends lost 3 bases at V and 5 bases at J; junction bases unmatched: 15. The CDR3 region has the DNA TGTGCCAGCAGTTATGGGTTGGGGCTCCCAGGGGGATATGGCTACACCTTC. Its translation is CASSYGLGLPGGYGYTF.

This clonotype was detected a few times. This chain connects TRBV20-1 to TRBJ1-5; D gene ambiguous. Trimming removed 1 base from V and 4 bases from J, with 32 bases in between. Germline assignment: CDR1 DFQATT and CDR2 SNEGSKA (reference sequence). This CDR3 contains 21 residues. Here the CDR3 DNA reads TGCAGTGCTAGAGCCCTCCTGGACGCGGAAGGAGGCTTTGGCTTTAATCAGCCCCAGCATTTT. Protein: CSARALLDAEGGFGFNQPQHF.

This clonotype was counted only a few times. The V and J genes are TRBV6-5 and TRBJ2-5, with D perhaps TRBD2 (5 bases). CDR1 is MNHEY, CDR2 SVGAGI, per germline. The CDR3 runs to 16 residues. Trimming shortened V by 2 bases and J by 0 bases, and 13 bases separated the two germline ends. Here the CDR3 reads CASSYVAGEDQETQYF. CDR3 DNA sequence: TGTGCCAGCAGTTACGTCGCGGGCGAGGACCAAGAGACCCAGTACTTC.

This clonotype was recorded a few times. V and J are TRBV4-2 and TRBJ2-3, with 7 bases aligning to TRBD1. Germline CDR1 LGHNA, CDR2 YNFKEQ. The CDR3 totals 15 residues. The ends lost 2 bases at V and 4 bases at J; junction bases unmatched: 6. Here the CDR3 DNA reads TGTGCCAGCAGCCAAAGTCAGGGGGTGGCAGATACGCAGTATTTT. Residues: CASSQSQGVADTQYF.

CDR3 amino acids: CASSQLGVTNTGELFF. The CDR3 nucleotides read TGCGCCAGCAGCCAATTGGGGGTGACTAACACCGGGGAGCTGTTTTTT. This rearrangement joins TRBV4-1 to TRBJ2-2; TRBD1 or TRBD2 may be the D gene (5 bases each). V was clipped by 2 bases and J by 2 bases, with 12 bases between them. Germline V gives CDR1 MGHRA, CDR2 YSYEKL. The CDR3 is made up of 16 amino acids.

V usage is TRBV20-1 and J usage is TRBJ1-1; the match to TRBD1 covers 9 bases. Germline loops: CDR1 DFQATT, CDR2 SNEGSKA (reference sequence). This CDR3 region has 16 residues. After removal of 6 bases from V and 1 base from J, the junction contained 12 bases not matched to a gene. The CDR3 DNA reads as TGCAGTGCCAACCGGGACAGGGAATACTGGAACACTGAAGCTTTCTTT. It yields the protein CSANRDREYWNTEAFF.

The chain employs TRBV7-2 and TRBJ1-4; TRBD1 is a possible D gene (5 bases). V was clipped by 5 bases and J by 8 bases, with 21 bases between them. Germline loops: CDR1 SGHTA, CDR2 FQGNSA. The CDR3 has 16 residues. CDR3 in DNA: TGTGCCAGCAGCCGCCTAGGGGTGGGAGGGAACGAAAAACTGTTTTTT. This translates into CASSRLGVGGNEKLFF.

This clonotype was seen once. This chain connects TRBV2 to TRBJ2-1, with 12 bases fitting TRBD1. J was trimmed by 5 bases and V by 8 bases; bases with no gene match: 7. This CDR3 has 15 residues. CDR1 SNHLY and CDR2 FYNNEI come from the germline V gene. The CDR3 DNA reads TGTGCCAGCCCCAGGGGACAGGGGGCGAACAATGAGCAGTTCTTC. It codes for CASPRGQGANNEQFF. The full variable domain, with the rest looked up from reference TRBV2 and TRBJ2-1, is EPEVTQTPSHQVTQMGQEVILRCVPISNHLYFYWYRQILGQKVEFLVSFYNNEISEKSEIFDDQFSVERPDGSNFTLKIRSTKLEDSAMYFCASPRGQGANNEQFFGPGTRLTVL.

The chain couples TRBV4-1 to TRBJ1-4; D is perhaps TRBD1 (5 bases). With 3 bases removed from V and 8 bases from J, the gap between germline ends came to 16 bases. CDR1 and CDR2 (germline): MGHRA, YSYEKL. This CDR3 spans 15 amino acids. CDR3 sequence: CASSQAGAGGEKLFF. Here the CDR3 DNA reads TGCGCCAGCAGCCAGGCGGGAGCCGGGGGGGAAAAACTGTTTTTT.

This chain uses TRBV25-1 with TRBJ1-2, with 10 bases identical to TRBD1. Germline V gene sequence: CDR1 MGHDK, CDR2 SYGVNS. The CDR3 loop spans 17 amino acids. V gave up 0 bases and J gave up 3 bases; unmatched junction bases: 7. The CDR3: CASSEYPGDRGDYGYTF. For the CDR3, the DNA is TGTGCCAGCAGTGAATATCCTGGGGACAGGGGTGACTATGGCTACACCTTC.

V is TRBV7-6 and J is TRBJ2-4; tentative D call: TRBD2 (6 bases). The J call could be wrong; TRBJ2-7 is a better fit for the DNA end. CDR3 size: 15 residues. In germline, CDR1 is SGHVS, CDR2 FNYEAQ. As DNA, the CDR3 is TGTGCCAGCAGCCCCCGCCGGGGCGGGACCTACGAGCAGTACTTC. It specifies CASSPRRGGTYEQYF.

The chain recombines TRBV7-9 with TRBJ1-2; tentatively, D is TRBD1 (5 bases). Trimming took off 6 bases at V and 7 bases at J, with 18 bases between the two ends. Germline V gives CDR1 SEHNR, CDR2 FQNEAQ (reference sequence). The CDR3 consists of 14 residues. The CDR3, as DNA: TGTGCCAGCAGTCCCCCGGGACGGACTGCTGGCTACACCTTC. Translation gives CASSPPGRTAGYTF.

This clonotype has a handful of counts. The chain is built from TRBV27 and TRBJ1-4; D perhaps matches TRBD1 (6 bases). Trimming stripped 5 bases from V and 7 bases from J, with 14 bases between. Germline CDR1 reads MNHEY; CDR2 reads SMNVEV (reference sequence). The CDR3 consists of 14 residues. CDR3 sequence: CASSVRGIGEKLFF. CDR3 nucleotide sequence: TGTGCCAGCAGTGTCAGGGGCATCGGTGAAAAACTGTTTTTT. Drawing the rest from reference TRBV27 and TRBJ1-4, the complete variable domain is EAQVTQNPRYLITVTGKKLTVTCSQNMNHEYMSWYRQDPGLGLRQIYYSMNVEVTDKGDVPEGYKVSRKEKRNFPLILESPSPNQTSLYFCASSVRGIGEKLFFGSGTQLSVL.

The chain uses TRBV4-1 and TRBJ2-1; TRBD2 is a possible D gene (5 bases). This CDR3 region has 16 residues. CDR1 and CDR2 (germline): MGHRA, YSYEKL. V gave up 1 base and J gave up 0 bases, with 10 bases separating them. The CDR3 region has the DNA TGCGCCAGCAGCCAAGTCGACACTAGCTCCTACAATGAGCAGTTCTTC. It encodes CASSQVDTSSYNEQFF.

This clonotype came up a few times. The genes are TRBV4-1 and TRBJ2-1, with 7 nucleotides matching TRBD2. Germline values: CDR1 MGHRA, CDR2 YSYEKL. V lost 4 bases to trimming and J lost 3 bases; unmatched junction nucleotides: 9. This CDR3 region has 16 residues. The CDR3 loop reads CASSLRRDYYYNEQFF. The CDR3 bases are TGCGCCAGCAGCCTCCGGAGGGACTACTACTACAATGAGCAGTTCTTC.

DNA of the CDR3: TGTGCCACCAGTGAACCCCTGAGCAATGAGCAGTTCTTC. Protein product: CATSEPLSNEQFF. The chain recombines TRBV24-1 with TRBJ2-1; D uncertain. This CDR3 contains 13 residues. V was pared by 4 bases and J by 6 bases, with 9 bases between. The V gene's germline CDR1 is KGHDR and CDR2 SFDVKD.

The V and J genes are TRBV6-2 or TRBV6-3 and TRBJ1-5; D is uncertain. The germline V gene encodes CDR1 MNHEY and CDR2 SVGEGT. CDR3 length: 17 residues. With 5 bases removed from V and 2 bases from J, the gap between germline ends came to 19 bases. CDR3 sequence reads: CASSPAEGIVGNQPQHF. CDR3 nucleotide sequence: TGTGCCAGCAGTCCCGCGGAGGGCATAGTTGGCAATCAGCCCCAGCATTTT.